This T cell receptor beta chain was sequenced during a study of tumor and adjacent non-tumor tissue in lung cancer. Study as a whole: There were some 12 adenocarcinoma, a couple of squamous cell carcinoma and 1 small cell lung cancer cases.

TCRbeta libraries were built with three rounds of nested PCR, modified from ARM-PCR. TCRdb recomputed calls from the multiplex PCR reads with MiXCR, one row per CDR3 protein. The data contain 40,000 to 45,000 distinct CDR3 sequences, more than 50% of them seen just once; the ten biggest clones take up roughly 44%. The template was RNA from unsorted bulk tissue. More than 3 cm separated this lung sample from the edge of the tumor. Overall study results and limits: Compared with tumor, normal lung showed significantly lower TCR diversity. Shorter survival was associated with higher TCR diversity in tumors. Top 100 clones took a larger repertoire share in normal lung.

CDR1 is GTSNPN, CDR2 SVGIG, per germline (reference sequence). The CDR3 totals 13 residues. With 2 bases removed from V and 8 bases from J, the gap between germline ends came to 13 bases. As to this clonotype: The antigen remains unidentified. It may be a read error: a sequence one base away is much more abundant.

This TCR was recovered from a middle-aged man with non-small cell lung cancer. Sequencing was performed on distant non-tumor lung tissue. This rearrangement joins TRBV30 to TRBJ2-1; D perhaps matches TRBD1 (5 bases). The CDR3 DNA follows: TGTGCCTGGAGTCCCAGGGTTTGGTATGAGCAGTTCTTC. It is translated as CAWSPRVWYEQFF.